Listed below are T cell receptor beta chains from one sample, sequenced in a study of T cell responses to AZD1222 COVID-19 vaccine. The repertoire was sequenced with immunoSEQ multiplex PCR; TCRdb's copy has only in-frame clones and lacks some. Of around 270,000 clones in the sample, almost 95% were seen once. The sequenced sample was peripheral blood, obtained 28 days after the second AZD1222 dose. The origin of the receptors is an adult who received the AZD1222 COVID-19 vaccine. The CDR3 runs from the conserved cysteine through the conserved F or W. The D gene is left open where the match is weak. The listing skips clone size in some rows; elsewhere it reads once, few, many or a size class.

d_gene	abundance	j_gene	v_gene	CDR3aa	CDR3nt
.	.	TRBJ2-7	TRBV7-9	CASSLDGGTSLWQYF	TGTGCCAGCAGCTTAGACGGCGGGACCTCCCTCTGGCAGTACTTC
.	once	TRBJ2-1	TRBV3-1/TRBV3-2	CASSQIPGRHEQFF	TGTGCCAGCAGCCAAATACCGGGTAGGCATGAGCAGTTCTTC
.	.	TRBJ1-1	TRBV29-1	CSVSGGNTEAFF	TGCAGCGTATCCGGGGGGAACACTGAAGCTTTCTTT
.	.	TRBJ1-2	TRBV3-1/TRBV3-2	CASSRRDTPWHYGYTF	TGTGCCAGCAGCCGACGGGACACCCCATGGCACTATGGCTACACCTTC
TRBD1	.	TRBJ2-7	TRBV7-3	CASSRGQGGEQYF	TGTGCCAGCAGCCGCGGACAGGGTGGTGAGCAGTACTTC
TRBD2	.	TRBJ2-1	TRBV15	CATSQGGRFAHEQFF	TGTGCCACCAGCCAGGGCGGGAGATTTGCCCATGAGCAGTTCTTC
.	.	TRBJ1-1	TRBV15	CATSRDGGRSNTEAFF	TGTGCCACCAGCAGAGATGGGGGCAGGTCGAACACTGAAGCTTTCTTT
.	.	TRBJ1-6	TRBV6-5	CASSYSGSKSPLHF	TGTGCCAGCAGTTACTCGGGCTCTAAATCACCCCTCCACTTT
.	.	TRBJ1-5	TRBV6-5	CASSLGWSQPQHF	TGTGCCAGCAGCCTGGGGTGGAGCCAGCCCCAGCATTTT
.	.	TRBJ2-7	TRBV4-1	CASSPFSTAPGQYF	TGCGCCAGCAGCCCATTCTCGACTGCCCCGGGGCAGTACTTC
.	.	TRBJ1-5	TRBV28	CASSLEWSNQPQHF	TGTGCCAGCAGTTTAGAGTGGAGCAATCAGCCCCAGCATTTT
.	.	TRBJ1-2	TRBV19	CASSPARNTGYTF	TGTGCCAGTAGCCCCGCTCGGAATACAGGCTACACCTTC
TRBD1	.	TRBJ1-4	TRBV19	CASSPRQGRNEKLFF	TGTGCCAGTAGTCCCAGACAGGGTCGGAATGAAAAACTGTTTTTT
.	.	TRBJ2-1	TRBV18	CASSRGAGSYNEQFF	TGTGCCAGCTCAAGGGGAGCAGGAAGCTACAATGAGCAGTTCTTC
TRBD1	.	TRBJ1-1	TRBV28	CASRWGQGVTEAFF	TGTGCCAGCAGATGGGGACAGGGAGTTACTGAAGCTTTCTTT
TRBD2	.	TRBJ2-7	TRBV11-2	CASSPLAGGKGYEQYF	TGTGCCAGCAGCCCTTTAGCGGGAGGGAAGGGTTACGAGCAGTACTTC
.	.	TRBJ1-3	TRBV6-1	CASSEFPGSGNTIYF	TGTGCCAGCAGTGAATTTCCGGGCTCTGGAAACACCATATATTTT
TRBD2	.	TRBJ2-2	TRBV28	CASSSRTSGVHGAGELFF	TGTGCCAGCAGTTCCAGGACTAGCGGGGTGCACGGGGCCGGGGAGCTGTTTTTT
.	.	TRBJ1-3	TRBV9	CASSPPQGRNTIYF	TGTGCCAGCAGCCCCCCACAGGGACGAAACACCATATATTTT
.	.	TRBJ1-2	TRBV7-8	CASSPLGRSYGYTF	TGTGCCAGCAGCCCCCTGGGGCGCTCGTATGGCTACACCTTC
.	.	TRBJ2-2	TRBV11-1	CASSLAEGRVVAGELFF	TGTGCCAGCAGCTTAGCGGAAGGGAGAGTGGTTGCCGGGGAGCTGTTTTTT
TRBD1	.	TRBJ1-4	TRBV6-1	CASSESPGTGVEKLFF	TGTGCCAGCAGTGAATCCCCCGGGACAGGGGTTGAAAAACTGTTTTTT
.	.	TRBJ2-3	TRBV29-1	CSGRSGGTDTQYF	TGCAGCGGCCGTAGTGGGGGCACAGATACGCAGTATTTT
TRBD1	.	TRBJ2-1	TRBV4-1	CASSRQDRDNEQFF	TGCGCCAGCAGCCGCCAGGACAGGGATAATGAGCAGTTCTTC
TRBD1	.	TRBJ1-1	TRBV25-1	CASSPPGGNTEAFF	TGTGCCAGCAGTCCCCCAGGGGGTAACACTGAAGCTTTCTTT
.	.	TRBJ2-3	TRBV4-1	CASSQDGTAPTDTQYF	TGCGCCAGCAGCCAAGATGGCACCGCTCCTACGGATACGCAGTATTTT
TRBD1	.	TRBJ2-7	TRBV6-5	CASSSGQGWDF	TGTGCCAGCAGCTCCGGACAGGGTTGGGACTTC
.	.	TRBJ2-7	TRBV15	CATSRDPAREQYF	TGTGCCACCAGCAGAGATCCAGCGCGGGAGCAGTACTTC